The clone carrying this T cell receptor (beta chain) was seen once. The antigen remains undetermined. Here immunoSEQ multiplex PCR was the method, and the copy in TCRdb shows in-frame clones only, minus some. This table has almost 85,000 clones, 94% appearing once. This specimen comes from a study of OX40 agonist ivuxolimab in advanced cancers. Study information: Prior therapy, whether anti-PD-1, anti-PD-L1 or anti-CTLA-4, was allowed, and about 40% had some. Overall study findings and caveats: In general, CD8+ T cells held more expanded clones than CD4+ did, on average. The work left the antigen specificity of expanded peripheral T cells undetermined.

Germline V gene data show CDR1 as SGHKS and CDR2 as YYEKEE (reference sequence). This CDR3 is built from 13 residues. V lost 3 bases and J lost 0, with 6 bases in between. The sample in question was CD4+ or CD8+ T cells sorted from blood, obtained in a trial of the OX40 agonist ivuxolimab. The chain joins TRBV5-5 to TRBJ2-5; D gene uncertain. This TCR was sampled from an adult with an advanced solid tumor such as melanoma, head and neck, liver or kidney cancer. The CDR3 sequence is CASSSLNQETQYF. The CDR3 DNA sequence: TGTGCCAGCAGCTCCCTAAACCAAGAGACCCAGTACTTC.